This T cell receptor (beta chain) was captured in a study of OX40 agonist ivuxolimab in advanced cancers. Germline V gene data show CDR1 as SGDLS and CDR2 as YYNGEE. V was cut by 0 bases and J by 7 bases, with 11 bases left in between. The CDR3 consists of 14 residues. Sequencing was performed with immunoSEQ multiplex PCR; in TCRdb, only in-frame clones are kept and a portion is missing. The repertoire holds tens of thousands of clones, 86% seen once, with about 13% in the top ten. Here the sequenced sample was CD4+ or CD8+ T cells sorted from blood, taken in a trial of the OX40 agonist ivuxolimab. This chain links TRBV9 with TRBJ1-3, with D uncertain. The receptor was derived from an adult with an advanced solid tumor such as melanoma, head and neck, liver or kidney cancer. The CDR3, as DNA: TGTGCCAGCAGCGTAGAAGCGGAGCTGAACACCATATATTTT. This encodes CASSVEAELNTIYF.